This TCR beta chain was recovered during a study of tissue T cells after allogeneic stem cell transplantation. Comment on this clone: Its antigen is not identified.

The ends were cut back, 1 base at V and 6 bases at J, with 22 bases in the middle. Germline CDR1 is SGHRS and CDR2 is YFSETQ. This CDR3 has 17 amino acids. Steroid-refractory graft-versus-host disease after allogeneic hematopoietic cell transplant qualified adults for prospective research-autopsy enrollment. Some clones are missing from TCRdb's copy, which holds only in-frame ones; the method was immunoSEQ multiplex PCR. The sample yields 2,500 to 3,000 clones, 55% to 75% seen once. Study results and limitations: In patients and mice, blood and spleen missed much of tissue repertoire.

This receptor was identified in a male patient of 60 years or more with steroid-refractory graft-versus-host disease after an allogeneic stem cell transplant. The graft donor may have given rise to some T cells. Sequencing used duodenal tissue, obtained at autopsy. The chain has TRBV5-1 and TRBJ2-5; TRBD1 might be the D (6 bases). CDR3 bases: TGCGCCAGCAGCTTGTCCGTTCTTGGGGGCCCCAGACAGACCCAGTACTTC. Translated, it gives CASSLSVLGGPRQTQYF.